This is a list of T cell receptor beta chains from one sample in a study of PD-1 blockade in mismatch repair-deficient tumors. Generated by immunoSEQ multiplex PCR, the TCRdb table keeps only in-frame clones and is missing some. The table includes 50,000 to 75,000 clones, 70% to 90% detected once. The source was peripheral blood, collected 52 weeks after starting pembrolizumab. The receptors stem from an adult with mismatch repair-deficient cancer. The CDR3 runs from the conserved cysteine through the conserved F or W. The order of the fields is clone size, V gene, J gene, D gene, CDR3 protein, CDR3 DNA. D genes are given only for firm matches. A clone size is listed for some rows: how often the clone was seen (once, few, many), or a class if it is expanded.

abundance: NA; v_gene: TRBV30; j_gene: TRBJ2-5; d_gene: NA; CDR3aa: CAWVPPVGLQETQYF; CDR3nt: TGTGCCTGGGTCCCTCCGGTGGGCCTCCAAGAGACCCAGTACTTC
abundance: few; v_gene: TRBV10-1; j_gene: TRBJ2-7; d_gene: NA; CDR3aa: CASSPGPTGEQYF; CDR3nt: TGCGCCAGCAGCCCGGGACCCACAGGGGAGCAGTACTTC
abundance: NA; v_gene: TRBV11-2; j_gene: TRBJ2-3; d_gene: NA; CDR3aa: CASSPDGNTDTQYF; CDR3nt: TGTGCCAGCAGCCCAGATGGAAACACAGATACGCAGTATTTT
abundance: NA; v_gene: TRBV9; j_gene: TRBJ2-1; d_gene: NA; CDR3aa: CASSVEGGGRMHNEQFF; CDR3nt: TGTGCCAGCAGCGTAGAGGGAGGGGGGAGGATGCACAATGAGCAGTTCTTC
abundance: NA; v_gene: TRBV19; j_gene: TRBJ2-3; d_gene: TRBD2; CDR3aa: CASRLVAGGTDTQYF; CDR3nt: TGTGCCAGTAGACTTGTAGCGGGAGGAACAGATACGCAGTATTTT
abundance: NA; v_gene: TRBV7-6; j_gene: TRBJ2-2; d_gene: NA; CDR3aa: CASSNIMTGELFF; CDR3nt: TGTGCCAGCAGCAACATAATGACCGGGGAGCTGTTTTTT
abundance: NA; v_gene: TRBV6-5; j_gene: TRBJ1-1; d_gene: TRBD1; CDR3aa: CASSRQGGRSEAFF; CDR3nt: TGTGCCAGCAGTCGCCAGGGGGGCCGGAGTGAAGCTTTCTTT
abundance: NA; v_gene: TRBV28; j_gene: TRBJ1-4; d_gene: NA; CDR3aa: CASQALEKLFF; CDR3nt: TGTGCCAGCCAGGCATTGGAAAAACTGTTTTTT
abundance: NA; v_gene: TRBV19; j_gene: TRBJ1-4; d_gene: NA; CDR3aa: CASSPQGRPNEKLFF; CDR3nt: TGTGCCAGTAGTCCCCAGGGGAGACCTAATGAAAAACTGTTTTTT
abundance: NA; v_gene: TRBV19; j_gene: TRBJ2-5; d_gene: NA; CDR3aa: CASSMTDYQETQYF; CDR3nt: TGTGCCAGTAGTATGACTGATTACCAAGAGACCCAGTACTTC
abundance: NA; v_gene: TRBV5-1; j_gene: TRBJ2-1; d_gene: TRBD2; CDR3aa: CASKGLGYNEQFF; CDR3nt: TGCGCCAGCAAGGGACTAGGCTACAATGAGCAGTTCTTC
abundance: once; v_gene: TRBV6-1; j_gene: TRBJ1-5; d_gene: NA; CDR3aa: CASSLTGFVDQPQHF; CDR3nt: TGTGCCAGCAGTCTTACAGGGTTTGTAGATCAGCCCCAGCATTTT
abundance: NA; v_gene: TRBV7-2; j_gene: TRBJ2-3; d_gene: TRBD1; CDR3aa: CASSLSGTGGTDTDTQYF; CDR3nt: TGTGCCAGCAGCTTATCCGGGACAGGGGGTACTGACACAGATACGCAGTATTTT
abundance: NA; v_gene: TRBV4-1; j_gene: TRBJ2-1; d_gene: TRBD2; CDR3aa: CASSIRTSGSDEQFF; CDR3nt: TGCGCCAGCAGCATCCGGACTAGCGGGAGTGATGAGCAGTTCTTC
abundance: NA; v_gene: TRBV7-9; j_gene: TRBJ2-7; d_gene: TRBD2; CDR3aa: CASSFAGEKYEQYF; CDR3nt: TGTGCCAGCAGCTTCGCGGGAGAGAAGTACGAGCAGTACTTC
abundance: NA; v_gene: TRBV21-1; j_gene: TRBJ2-7; d_gene: NA; CDR3aa: CASSNLPRGYYEQYF; CDR3nt: TGTGCCAGCAGCAATCTGCCCAGGGGATACTACGAGCAGTACTTC
abundance: NA; v_gene: TRBV5-5; j_gene: TRBJ2-5; d_gene: TRBD1; CDR3aa: CASSLQGAYETQYF; CDR3nt: TGTGCCAGCAGCTTACAGGGGGCGTATGAGACCCAGTACTTC
abundance: NA; v_gene: TRBV6-5; j_gene: TRBJ1-1; d_gene: NA; CDR3aa: CASSYGGGWDTEAFF; CDR3nt: TGTGCCAGCAGTTATGGAGGGGGGTGGGACACTGAAGCTTTCTTT
abundance: NA; v_gene: TRBV25-1; j_gene: TRBJ2-7; d_gene: TRBD1; CDR3aa: CASVGTAPYEQYF; CDR3nt: TGTGCCAGCGTCGGGACAGCCCCCTACGAGCAGTACTTC
abundance: NA; v_gene: TRBV4-2; j_gene: TRBJ2-1; d_gene: NA; CDR3aa: CASSQDSGIGEQFF; CDR3nt: TGTGCCAGCAGCCAAGATTCGGGGATCGGTGAGCAGTTCTTC
abundance: NA; v_gene: TRBV13; j_gene: TRBJ2-3; d_gene: TRBD2; CDR3aa: CASSLAGRGTDTQYF; CDR3nt: TGTGCCAGCAGCCTAGCGGGGCGAGGTACAGATACGCAGTATTTT
abundance: NA; v_gene: TRBV9; j_gene: TRBJ2-3; d_gene: TRBD2; CDR3aa: CASSVHKMGEGPHTQYF; CDR3nt: TGTGCCAGCAGCGTCCATAAGATGGGGGAGGGCCCACATACGCAGTATTTT